This TCR beta chain was observed in a study of CD8 T cells in ankylosing spondylitis. Whole-study findings and limits: Certain motif variants had earlier been reported in reactive arthritis synovial fluid and blood. It was reported that disease-linked clones were significantly enriched in matched ankylosing spondylitis synovial fluid. What appeared characteristic of ankylosing spondylitis blood was a TCR beta motif of eight highly homologous variants.

TCR beta libraries were made by quantitative 5'-RACE with molecular barcodes. TCRdb re-derived calls from the 5' RACE reads in MiXCR, one entry per CDR3 protein. The sample records approximately 200,000 distinct CDR3 sequences, about 13% being singletons. This CDR3 is 15 amino acids long. V lost 1 base to trimming and J lost 7 bases; unmatched junction nucleotides: 4. In its sample, this clonotype is medium-sized. Its specificity is unknown. The sequence came from a male donor with ankylosing spondylitis or in good health (not recorded which). Sample: blood, either unsorted or a sorted T cell fraction (not recorded which). This chain joins TRBV12-3 or TRBV12-4 and TRBJ2-1; 10 bases agree with TRBD2. This CDR3 is CASSLGTSGLNEQFF. As DNA, the CDR3 is TGTGCCAGCAGTTTAGGGACTAGCGGCCTTAATGAGCAGTTCTTC.